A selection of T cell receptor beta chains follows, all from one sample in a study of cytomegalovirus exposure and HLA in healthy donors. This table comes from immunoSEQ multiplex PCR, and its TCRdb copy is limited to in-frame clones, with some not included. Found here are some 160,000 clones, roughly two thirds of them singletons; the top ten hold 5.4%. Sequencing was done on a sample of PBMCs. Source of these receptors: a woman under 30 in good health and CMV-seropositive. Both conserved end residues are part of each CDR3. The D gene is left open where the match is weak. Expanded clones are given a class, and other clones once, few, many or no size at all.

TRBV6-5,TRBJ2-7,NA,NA,TGTGCCAGCAGTTACTCAGGCAGGGACTACGAGCAGTACTTC,CASSYSGRDYEQYF
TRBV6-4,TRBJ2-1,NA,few,TGTGCCAGCAGTGACACAGGAGACATGAATGAGCAGTTCTTC,CASSDTGDMNEQFF
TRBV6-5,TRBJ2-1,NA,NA,TGTGCCAGCAGTTACTCGGGCCTAGGCGGGGATGAGCAGTTCTTC,CASSYSGLGGDEQFF
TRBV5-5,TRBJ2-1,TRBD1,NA,TGTGCCAGCAGCGGCATGGGACAGGGTTACAATGAGCAGTTCTTC,CASSGMGQGYNEQFF
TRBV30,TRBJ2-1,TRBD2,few,TGTGCCTGGAAAAGCGGGGACTACAATGAGCAGTTCTTC,CAWKSGDYNEQFF
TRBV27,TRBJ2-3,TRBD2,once,TGTGCCAGCAGTCGGACTAGCGGCTACACAGATACGCAGTATTTT,CASSRTSGYTDTQYF
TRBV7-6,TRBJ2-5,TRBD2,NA,TGTGCCAGCAGCTTAGCTAGCGGGGGGGATCAGACCCAGTACTTC,CASSLASGGDQTQYF
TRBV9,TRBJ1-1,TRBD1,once,TGTGCCAGCAGCTTAGATCCACAGGGGACTGAAGCTTTCTTT,CASSLDPQGTEAFF
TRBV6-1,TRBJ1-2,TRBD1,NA,TGTGCCAGCACCCGGACGGACAGGGTGATCGGCTACACCTTC,CASTRTDRVIGYTF
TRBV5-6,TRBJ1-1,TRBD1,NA,TGTGCCAGCACCGGAACAGGGGGCCACACTGAAGCTTTCTTT,CASTGTGGHTEAFF